The rows below give T cell receptor beta chains drawn from one sample of a study of blood T cell repertoires in COVID-19. Using immunoSEQ multiplex PCR, the repertoire was profiled, and TCRdb retains in-frame clones only, with some absent. The sample lists roughly 87,000 clones, under 85% occurring once. The sample comprised peripheral blood. The receptors were sampled from a woman older than 75 with COVID-19, enrolled during active disease. Each CDR3 is given with its conserved first and last residue. A D gene is named only where the DNA matches it firmly. Clone size is given for some rows only: seen once, a few or many times, or a class if the clone is expanded.

TRBJ2-3,TRBV9,NA,TRBD2,TGTGCCAGCAGCGCGCCCGCGGCGGGAGGCCGACATACGCAGTATTTT,CASSAPAAGGRHTQYF
TRBJ2-5,TRBV9,NA,TRBD2,TGTGCCAGCAGCGTAGGGACTAGCGCACCGACCCAGTACTTC,CASSVGTSAPTQYF
TRBJ1-1,TRBV9,once,NA,TGTGCCAGCAGCGTAGGGGGACACCAGAGGACTGAAGCTTTCTTT,CASSVGGHQRTEAFF
TRBJ2-1,TRBV5-4,NA,NA,TGTGCCAGCAGCTTGTTCGGGTCCTACAATGAGCAGTTCTTC,CASSLFGSYNEQFF
TRBJ2-3,TRBV5-1,once,NA,TGCGCCAGCAGCTGGGGGCCGGGTCTAATAAATACGCAGTATTTT,CASSWGPGLINTQYF
TRBJ2-3,TRBV2,NA,NA,TGTGCCAGCAGTATCCCTGGCGCGGGCACAGATACGCAGTATTTT,CASSIPGAGTDTQYF
TRBJ2-7,TRBV11-2,NA,TRBD1,TGTGCCAGCAGCTTAGCCGGGACAGGCTCCTACGAGCAGTACTTC,CASSLAGTGSYEQYF
TRBJ1-3,TRBV19,NA,NA,TGTGCCAGTACCTCGAGTGGAAACACCATATATTTT,CASTSSGNTIYF
TRBJ1-3,TRBV6-6,NA,TRBD1,TGTGCCAGCAGAGGACAGGGACGCGGAAACACCATATATTTT,CASRGQGRGNTIYF
TRBJ1-2,TRBV6-5,NA,NA,TGTGCCAGCATTGGGAGGGTGGTTAACTATGGCTACACCTTC,CASIGRVVNYGYTF
TRBJ1-1,TRBV19,once,NA,TGTGCCAGTAGTATCGGGAACACTGAAGCTTTCTTT,CASSIGNTEAFF
TRBJ2-1,TRBV6-2/TRBV6-3,NA,TRBD1,TGTGCCAGCAGTTCCGGGACAGGCAACTACAATGAGCAGTTCTTC,CASSSGTGNYNEQFF
TRBJ1-1,TRBV28,NA,NA,TGTGCCAGCAGTTTATTTGGCAGGGGGAACACTGAAGCTTTCTTT,CASSLFGRGNTEAFF
TRBJ2-3,TRBV14,NA,NA,TGTGCCAGCAGCCCCAAGGTGGGCAGCACAGATACGCAGTATTTT,CASSPKVGSTDTQYF
TRBJ1-2,TRBV7-9,NA,TRBD1,TGTGCCAGCAGCTTAAAAGGGGGCCTCGGCTACACCTTC,CASSLKGGLGYTF
TRBJ2-1,TRBV4-2,NA,TRBD2,TGTGCCAGCAGCCAAGGGACTAGCGGGATGGCCTACTACAATGAGCAGTTCTTC,CASSQGTSGMAYYNEQFF
TRBJ2-2,TRBV6-5,NA,NA,TGTGCCAGCAGTTCCTCTATTAGTCCCGGGGAGCTGTTTTTT,CASSSSISPGELFF
TRBJ1-4,TRBV7-8,NA,NA,TGTGCCAGCAGTCCCGACAGGTTATACGAAAAACTGTTTTTT,CASSPDRLYEKLFF
TRBJ2-3,TRBV2,NA,NA,TGTGCCAGCAGCGTTGCGGGAAACGCGGGAGATACGCAGTATTTT,CASSVAGNAGDTQYF
TRBJ1-2,TRBV7-2,NA,NA,TGTGCCAGCAGCTTAGAACTGGCGGCGAAACGGCCTGGCTACACCTTC,CASSLELAAKRPGYTF
TRBJ2-7,TRBV12-3/TRBV12-4,NA,TRBD2,TGTGCCAGCAGCCCCGGGGGGGACTACGAGCAGTACTTC,CASSPGGDYEQYF
TRBJ1-1,TRBV18,NA,TRBD1,TGTGCCAGCTCATCTACTACAGGGGACACTGAAGCTTTCTTT,CASSSTTGDTEAFF
TRBJ1-1,TRBV7-3,few,NA,TGTGCCAGCAGCTTCCAGGGGCCGGACACTGAAGCTTTCTTT,CASSFQGPDTEAFF
TRBJ1-4,TRBV5-6,NA,NA,TGTGCCAGGGATTTCACAGGGTGTGAAAAACTGTTTTTT,CARDFTGCEKLFF
TRBJ1-5,TRBV30,NA,TRBD1,TGTGCCTTTGGACAGGGGCTAAGTCAGCCCCAGCATTTT,CAFGQGLSQPQHF
TRBJ1-3,TRBV9,NA,NA,TGTGCCAGCAGCGTAACGGGGGGCGAAGTCGGAAACACCATATATTTT,CASSVTGGEVGNTIYF
TRBJ1-2,TRBV2,NA,NA,TGTGCCAGCAGTGAATGGGGATGGAGGGGCTACACCTTC,CASSEWGWRGYTF
TRBJ2-1,TRBV27,few,TRBD2,TGTGCCAGCAGTTTATACCGGGCGGGAGGCCACAATGAGCAGTTCTTC,CASSLYRAGGHNEQFF
TRBJ1-6,TRBV5-4,NA,TRBD1,TGTGCCAGCAGCTGGGGACAGGGGGCGGGCAATTCACCCCTCCACTTT,CASSWGQGAGNSPLHF
TRBJ2-3,TRBV5-1,NA,NA,TGCGCCAGCAGCTTGAGCCTACAGTCGACAGATACGCAGTATTTT,CASSLSLQSTDTQYF
TRBJ2-7,TRBV3-1/TRBV3-2,NA,NA,TGTGCCAGCAGCCAAGAAGGAAAGAGGTCGCCAGGGATAGTGAAGCAGTACTTC,CASSQEGKRSPGIVKQYF
TRBJ2-3,TRBV18,NA,NA,TGTGCCAGCTCACCCCTCGGGACTTCAGATACGCAGTATTTT,CASSPLGTSDTQYF